These 3 T cell receptor beta chains were sequenced from one sample in a study of cytomegalovirus exposure and HLA in healthy donors. Sequencing was performed with immunoSEQ multiplex PCR; in TCRdb, only in-frame clones are kept and a portion is missing. Of fewer than 200,000 clones listed, under 90% were seen once; the top ten hold 4% to 5%. Sequencing input: PBMCs. Receptor source: a man aged 18 to 29 in good health and CMV-seropositive.

The gene calls are TRBV7-2 and TRBJ2-1; TRBD2 aligns across 7 bases. The CDR3 is made up of 15 amino acids. J gave up 4 bases and V 1 base, and 4 bases lay outside the gene matches. The germline V gene encodes CDR1 SGHTA and CDR2 FQGNSA. The CDR3 nucleotides read TGTGCCAGCAGCTTAGAGTCACTAGCGTACAATGAGCAGTTCTTC. Its translation: CASSLESLAYNEQFF.

The table lists this clone with a count of one. This rearrangement joins TRBV7-9 to TRBJ2-3; D gene ambiguous. CDR1 is SEHNR and CDR2 is FQNEAQ in the germline V gene (reference sequence). The CDR3 length is 16 residues. V was clipped by 0 bases and J by 4 bases, with 14 bases between them. The chain's CDR3 is CASSLAVQLAPDTQYF. CDR3 bases: TGTGCCAGCAGCTTAGCGGTTCAGTTGGCTCCAGATACGCAGTATTTT.

This sequence joins TRBV21-1 and TRBJ2-3; TRBD1, the table's D call, lacks a check against the DNA. TRBV21-1 is reported as a pseudogene. The CDR3 sequence is 14 residues long. CDR3 amino acids: CASSKEGGTDTQYF. The DNA for the CDR3 is TGTGCCAGCAGCAAAGAAGGGGGAACAGATACGCAGTATTTT.